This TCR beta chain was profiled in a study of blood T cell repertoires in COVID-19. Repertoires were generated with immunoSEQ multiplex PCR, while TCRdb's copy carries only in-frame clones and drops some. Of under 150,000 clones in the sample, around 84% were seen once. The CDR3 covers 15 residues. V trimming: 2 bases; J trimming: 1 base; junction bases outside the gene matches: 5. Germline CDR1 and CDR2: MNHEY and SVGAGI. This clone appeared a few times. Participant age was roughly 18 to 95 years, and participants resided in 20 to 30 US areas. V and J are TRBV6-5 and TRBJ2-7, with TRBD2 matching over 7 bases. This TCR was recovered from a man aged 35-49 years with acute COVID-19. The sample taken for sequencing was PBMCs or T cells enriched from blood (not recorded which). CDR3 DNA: TGTGCCAGCAGTTACACTAGCGTGGGGTCCTACGAGCAGTACTTC. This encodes CASSYTSVGSYEQYF.